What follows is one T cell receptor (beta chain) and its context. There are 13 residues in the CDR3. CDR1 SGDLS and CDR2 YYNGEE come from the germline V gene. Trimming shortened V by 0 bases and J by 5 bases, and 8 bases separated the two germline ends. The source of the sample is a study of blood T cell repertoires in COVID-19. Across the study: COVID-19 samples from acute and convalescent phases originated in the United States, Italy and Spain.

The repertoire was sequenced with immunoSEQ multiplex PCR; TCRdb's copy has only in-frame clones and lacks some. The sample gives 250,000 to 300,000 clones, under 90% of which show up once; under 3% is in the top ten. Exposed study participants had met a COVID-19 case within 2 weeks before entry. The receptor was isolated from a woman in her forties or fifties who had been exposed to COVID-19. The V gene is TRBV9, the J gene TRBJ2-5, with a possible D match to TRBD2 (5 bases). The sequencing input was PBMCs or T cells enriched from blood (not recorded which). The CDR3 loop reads CASSVGGLETQYF. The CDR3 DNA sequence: TGTGCCAGCAGCGTAGGCGGGCTTGAGACCCAGTACTTC.